The source of this T cell receptor (beta chain) is a study of cytomegalovirus exposure and HLA in healthy donors. Only one count was recorded for this clone. The CDR3 has 14 residues. The germline CDR1 and CDR2 sequences are SGDLS and YYNGEE. V was trimmed by 5 bases and J by 2 bases, leaving 13 bases between them. Vbeta (60) and Jbeta (13) primers were used in the PCR. Sequencing used immunoSEQ multiplex PCR; TCRdb keeps in-frame clones, though not all of them. The sample yields some 200,000 clones, over 70% seen once. The chain combines TRBV9 with TRBJ1-1; D might be TRBD1 (5 bases). Sequences were obtained from PBMCs. The clonotype originates from a man aged 50 to 59 in good health and CMV-seronegative. CDR3 protein: CASRPRDSNTEAFF. The CDR3 region has the DNA TGTGCCAGCAGACCTCGGGACTCCAACACTGAAGCTTTCTTT.